This TCR beta chain comes out of a study of T cell responses to AZD1222 COVID-19 vaccine. Germline V gene data show CDR1 as SGHTA and CDR2 as FQGTGA. CDR3 length equals 15 residues. V dropped 5 bases and J dropped 8; count of bases not matched to a gene: 7. The repertoire was sequenced with immunoSEQ multiplex PCR; TCRdb's copy has only in-frame clones and lacks some. This table holds approximately 210,000 clones, approximately 94% found once. Concerning this clone: No antigen is known for it.

Study-wide findings and caveats: Sampling captured repertoires only after the peak T cell response.

The clonotype originates from an adult who received the MenACWY meningococcal vaccine as a control. The V gene is TRBV7-3, the J gene TRBJ2-1; 12 bases align to TRBD2. Material: peripheral blood, obtained 28 days after the second dose of the MenACWY control vaccine. The chain's CDR3 is CASSPGLAGLHEQFF. For the CDR3, the DNA is TGTGCCAGCAGCCCAGGACTAGCGGGGTTGCATGAGCAGTTCTTC.